This T cell receptor (beta chain) originates from a study of tumor-infiltrating lymphocytes in primary liver carcinoma. Across the whole study: Primary liver carcinoma, confirmed by histopathology, was surgically resected.

TCR beta cDNA was made from 450 to 550 ng total RNA with a constant-region primer. Employing slightly modified ARM-PCR, three nested multiplex PCR rounds were run, and these gave rise to the TCR beta libraries. Rounds one and two of PCR, each of 10 cycles, were primed with TRBV1-TRBV30 forward primers and a C-beta reverse primer. TCRdb re-derived calls from the multiplex PCR reads in MiXCR, one entry per CDR3 protein. This table holds 330,000 or so distinct CDR3 sequences, approximately 65% found once. With 5 bases removed from V and 7 bases from J, the gap between germline ends came to 15 bases. The germline V gene encodes CDR1 MNHEY and CDR2 SVGAGI. CDR3 length equals 14 residues. Germline DNA was also extracted, and blood RNA derived from unsorted whole blood. It was before surgery that four milliliters of peripheral blood were collected.

The TCR comes from a man in his forties or fifties with primary liver carcinoma and hepatitis B virus infection. The chain combines TRBV6-5 with TRBJ2-1, with a possible D match to TRBD2 (5 bases). Material: peripheral blood. The CDR3 DNA reads as TGTGCCAGCAGTGCAGGAAGCGGTGCTAATGAGCAGTTCTTC. As protein: CASSAGSGANEQFF.